This is a list of T cell receptor beta chains from one sample in a study of CD8+CD57+ T cells in acquired aplastic anemia. MiXCR was run by TCRdb on the reads, yielding one entry per CDR3 protein. The data contain approximately 130,000 distinct CDR3 sequences, nearly 40% of them singletons. Source material: sorted CD4+, CD8+, or CD8+CD57+ T cells (not recorded which) from PBMCs. The source of these receptors is a human donor with aplastic anemia. Each CDR3 is given with its conserved first and last residue. A D gene is named only where the DNA matches it firmly. The size field is filled for only some rows; it gives once, few, many or a size class.

>14|NA|TRBD1|TRBV25-1|TRBJ1-2
TGTGCCAGCAGTGACAGTAGCAGGGGGGAGATGTACACCTTC
CASSDSSRGEMYTF
>11|NA|NA|TRBV29-1|TRBJ1-1
TGCAGCGTTGAAGTACTCGCGACAGCTTTCTTT
CSVEVLATAFF
>10|NA|NA|TRBV19|TRBJ1-5
TGTGCCAGCGAAGGACGGTCCCAGCATTTT
CASEGRSQHF
>16|many|NA|TRBV19|TRBJ1-2
TGTGCCAGTAGTACCTCTCCCGGGCCCCGAAGTGGTGGCTACACCTTC
CASSTSPGPRSGGYTF
>14|many|TRBD1|TRBV27|TRBJ1-2
TGTGCCAGCACCCACCTAGCTCAGACAGGGGAGTACACCTTC
CASTHLAQTGEYTF
>16|NA|TRBD2|TRBV3-1|TRBJ2-1
TGTGCCAGCAGCCAAGGGACTAGCGGGGAATACAATGAGCAGTTCTTC
CASSQGTSGEYNEQFF
>14|many|NA|TRBV12-3/TRBV12-4|TRBJ1-1
TGTGCCAGCAGCCCTCGGGGCCTCAATACTGAAGCTTTCTTT
CASSPRGLNTEAFF
>15|many|NA|TRBV2|TRBJ1-5
TGTGCCAGCAGCTTGACGACAGGCCCTGGCCAGCCCCAGCATTTT
CASSLTTGPGQPQHF
>14|many|NA|TRBV6-2/TRBV6-3|TRBJ2-3
TGTGCCAGCAGTACGCAGCGGCTCACAGATACGCAGTATTTT
CASSTQRLTDTQYF
>14|many|NA|TRBV5-1|TRBJ1-1
TGCGCCAGCAGCAGAAACAGGGAGTGGTCTGAAGCTTTCTTT
CASSRNREWSEAFF